The 24 T cell receptor beta chains below come from one sample, sequenced in a study of beta chain features in type 1 diabetes. Isolated RNA was reverse transcribed in full, so expressed TCRB transcripts were sequenced. Here immunoSEQ multiplex PCR was the method, and the copy in TCRdb shows in-frame clones only, minus some. The data show 130,000 to 150,000 clones, 10% seen once. Sequencing was carried out using naive CD4+ T cells from blood. The receptors were sampled from a man between 18 and 35 years old in good health.

This clone came up a few times. CDR3 nucleotides: TGTGCCAGCAGCTTGGAGACAGGGTTCCCTGGGGCCAACGTCCTGACTTTC. Its translation: CASSLETGFPGANVLTF. The chain has TRBV5-8 and TRBJ2-6; 7 bases line up with TRBD1. Trimming removed 0 bases from V and 2 bases from J; junction bases left unmatched: 5. The germline CDR1 and CDR2 sequences are SGHTS and YDEGEE. The CDR3 is made up of 17 amino acids. The entire variable domain, with the rest obtained from reference TRBV5-8 and TRBJ2-6, is as follows: EAGVTQSPTHLIKTRGQQATLRCSPISGHTSVYWYQQALGLGLQFLLWYDEGEERNRGNFPPRFSGRQFPNYSSELNVNALELEDSALYLCASSLETGFPGANVLTFGAGSRLTVL.

This clone was observed a handful of times. The rearrangement uses TRBV6-6 and TRBJ1-2; TRBD1 matches 12 bases. The ends lost 8 bases at V and 2 bases at J; junction bases unmatched: 6. CDR1 and CDR2 (germline): MNHNY, SVGAGI (reference sequence). The CDR3 loop spans 15 amino acids. The CDR3 protein is CASLPGTGGNYGYTF. CDR3 nucleotides: TGTGCCAGCCTCCCCGGGACAGGGGGCAACTATGGCTACACCTTC.

This clone was counted between two and nine times. This sequence joins TRBV9 and TRBJ1-1; 8 nucleotides line up with TRBD1. This CDR3 contains 15 residues. Per the germline V gene, CDR1 is SGDLS and CDR2 is YYNGEE. The trim removed 3 bases at V and 1 base at J, leaving 5 bases unmatched. CDR3 sequence (DNA): TGTGCCAGCAGCGGGACAGGGAGGGGGAACACTGAAGCTTTCTTT. It specifies CASSGTGRGNTEAFF.

The CDR3 is CASSLRFYEQYF. The CDR3 DNA reads as TGTGCCAGCAGTTTACGGTTCTACGAGCAGTACTTC. The chain carries TRBV28 and TRBJ2-7; D call uncertain. CDR1 MDHEN and CDR2 SYDVKM come from the germline V gene. The CDR3 length is 12 residues. The V and J ends lost 2 bases and 3 bases respectively, with 5 bases between them.

This clone has only a few counts. This rearrangement joins TRBV7-9 to TRBJ1-2; possibly TRBD1 for D (5 bases). CDR3 size: 13 residues. The V and J ends lost 5 bases and 2 bases respectively, with 9 bases between them. CDR1 is SEHNR, CDR2 FQNEAQ, per germline (reference sequence). This chain's CDR3 is CASSLDTNYGYTF. CDR3 coding DNA: TGTGCCAGCAGCCTGGACACGAACTATGGCTACACCTTC.

The V gene is TRBV18, the J gene TRBJ1-1, with TRBD1 as a possible D gene (5 bases). CDR1 and CDR2 (germline): KGHSH, LQKENI. The CDR3 loop spans 13 amino acids. V dropped 6 bases and J dropped 1 base, with 9 bases sitting between them. The CDR3 is CASSSDRNTEAFF. CDR3 DNA sequence: TGTGCCAGCTCGTCCGACAGGAACACTGAAGCTTTCTTT.

This clone was seen at least ten times. J is TRBJ2-1 and V is TRBV4-3; 7 bases are a match to TRBD1. Trimming at V came to 1 base and at J to 6 bases, leaving 3 bases not matched to a gene. Germline V CDR1 and CDR2: LGHNA, YSLEER. The CDR3 covers 14 residues. CDR3 DNA sequence: TGCGCCAGCAGCCAAGTGGCAGGGGGCAATGAGCAGTTCTTC. Its protein product is CASSQVAGGNEQFF.

Only a few counts were recorded for this clone. The genes are TRBV9 and TRBJ2-5; D remains ambiguous. The CDR3 totals 14 residues. CDR1 is SGDLS, CDR2 YYNGEE, per germline. Trimming stripped 0 bases from V and 2 bases from J, with 8 bases between. The CDR3 DNA reads TGTGCCAGCAGCGTAGACACAGTACAAGAGACCCAGTACTTC. Translated, it gives CASSVDTVQETQYF.

The V call is TRBV5-1, the J call TRBJ2-5; TRBD1 is a possible D gene (5 bases). This CDR3 is 14 amino acids long. V was shortened by 2 bases and J by 0 bases, with 8 bases between the two germline ends. Germline loops: CDR1 SGHRS, CDR2 YFSETQ. CDR3: CASSFLDNQETQYF. The CDR3, as DNA: TGCGCCAGCAGCTTTTTGGACAACCAAGAGACCCAGTACTTC.

This clone was observed a few times. The gene calls are TRBV28 and TRBJ1-5; 9 nucleotides line up with TRBD1. J was trimmed by 5 bases and V by 5 bases; bases with no gene match: 4. This CDR3 is 14 amino acids long. Per germline, CDR1 MDHEN and CDR2 SYDVKM. CDR3 DNA sequence: TGTGCCAGCAGTCTCGACAGGGGGGATCAGCCCCAGCATTTT. Its protein is CASSLDRGDQPQHF.

This clone was counted a few times. The chain couples TRBV5-1 to TRBJ2-5, with TRBD1 matching 8 bases. The junction had 7 bases not matched to a gene; V was cut back by 4 bases and J by 2 bases. Germline lookup yields CDR1 SGHRS and CDR2 YFSETQ. The CDR3 is made up of 15 amino acids. As DNA, the CDR3 is TGCGCCAGCAGCATACCTAACAGGGGGCAAGAGACCCAGTACTTC. Translating it yields CASSIPNRGQETQYF. Drawing the rest from reference TRBV5-1 and TRBJ2-5, the complete variable domain is KAGVTQTPRYLIKTRGQQVTLSCSPISGHRSVSWYQQTPGQGLQFLFEYFSETQRNKGNFPGRFSGRQFSNSRSEMNVSTLELGDSALYLCASSIPNRGQETQYFGPGTRLLVL.

The chain recombines TRBV6-5 with TRBJ2-3; D is perhaps TRBD1 (5 bases). In germline, CDR1 is MNHEY, CDR2 SVGAGI. The CDR3 spans 14 residues. V was cut by 2 bases and J by 2 bases, with 8 bases left in between. As DNA, the CDR3 is TGTGCCAGCAGTTACCAGGGCTTCACAGATACGCAGTATTTT. It codes for CASSYQGFTDTQYF.

This clone was picked up a small number of times. J is TRBJ2-1 and V is TRBV5-1, with TRBD2 identical over 8 bases. The germline V gene has CDR1 SGHRS and CDR2 YFSETQ. V lost 0 bases, J lost 0 bases, and 5 bases stayed unmatched. CDR3 size: 17 residues. CDR3 bases: TGCGCCAGCAGCTTGGTCCCCAGCGGGGGCTCCTACAATGAGCAGTTCTTC. It yields the protein CASSLVPSGGSYNEQFF. Full variable domain (outside the CDR3, taken from reference TRBV5-1 and TRBJ2-1): KAGVTQTPRYLIKTRGQQVTLSCSPISGHRSVSWYQQTPGQGLQFLFEYFSETQRNKGNFPGRFSGRQFSNSRSEMNVSTLELGDSALYLCASSLVPSGGSYNEQFFGPGTRLTVL.

The table lists this clone with many counts. In nucleotides, the CDR3 is TGTGCCAGCAGCCGAGCGGGGGGGACCGACAATGAGCAGTTCTTC. It yields the protein CASSRAGGTDNEQFF. This chain joins TRBV7-2 and TRBJ2-1; 10 nucleotides line up with TRBD2. The CDR3 extends over 15 amino acids. Trimming at V came to 5 bases and at J to 5 bases, leaving 6 bases not matched to a gene. Germline V gene lookup returns CDR1 SGHTA and CDR2 FQGNSA.

This clone was seen more than once but under ten times. CDR3 in DNA: TGTGCCAGCAGCTACGACAGCCAAGAGACCCAGTACTTC. This translates into CASSYDSQETQYF. The chain links TRBV7-2 to TRBJ2-5; maybe TRBD1 (5 bases). Germline V gene lookup returns CDR1 SGHTA and CDR2 FQGNSA. V lost 4 bases to trimming and J lost 1 base, with 7 bases between them. This CDR3 spans 13 amino acids.

The V and J genes are TRBV27 and TRBJ2-7; maybe TRBD1 (5 bases). Germline values: CDR1 MNHEY, CDR2 SMNVEV (reference sequence). Trimming removed 5 bases at V and 0 bases at J, with 11 bases between. The CDR3 sequence is 14 residues long. The CDR3 protein is CASSKNRYSYEQYF. The CDR3 DNA follows: TGTGCCAGCAGTAAAAACAGGTACTCCTACGAGCAGTACTTC.

This chain joins TRBV19 and TRBJ1-5; the D gene is possibly TRBD1 (5 bases). Germline V CDR1 and CDR2: LNHDA, SQIVND (reference sequence). The V end lost 5 bases, the J end lost 6 bases, and 14 bases lay between the germline ends. The CDR3 runs to 14 residues. The CDR3 sequence: CASSLWRGGQPQHF. The CDR3, as DNA: TGTGCCAGTAGTTTGTGGAGGGGAGGTCAGCCCCAGCATTTT.

The chain recombines TRBV18 with TRBJ1-6; D not resolved. The ends were cut back, 2 bases at V and 0 bases at J, with 8 bases in the middle. The CDR3 length is 16 residues. Per germline, CDR1 KGHSH and CDR2 LQKENI. CDR3 region: CASSPGGLSYNSPLHF. CDR3 nucleotide sequence: TGTGCCAGCTCACCAGGTGGACTCTCCTATAATTCACCCCTCCACTTT.

This sequence joins TRBV6-6 and TRBJ2-7; possibly TRBD1 for D (5 bases). Germline values: CDR1 MNHNY, CDR2 SVGAGI (reference sequence). The CDR3 contains 13 residues. V lost 7 bases to trimming and J lost 4 bases, with 14 bases between them. CDR3 DNA sequence: TGTGCCAGCAAGAAGGGGCCCACTTACGAGCAGTACTTC. Translated, it gives CASKKGPTYEQYF.

In this sample, this clone turned up many times. The genes are TRBV29-1 and TRBJ2-5; 14 bases are shared with TRBD2. V trimming: 0 bases; J trimming: 3 bases; junction bases outside the gene matches: 3. Germline V lookup: CDR1 SQVTM, CDR2 ANQGSEA. The CDR3 loop spans 16 amino acids. Here the CDR3 reads CSVEDWTSGGKETQYF. The CDR3 nucleotides read TGCAGCGTTGAAGATTGGACTAGCGGGGGGAAAGAGACCCAGTACTTC.

This clone appeared a few times. V usage is TRBV30 and J usage is TRBJ1-2; D perhaps matches TRBD1 (5 bases). CDR1 and CDR2 from the germline V gene are GTSNPN and SVGIG (reference sequence). Trimming left V 5 bases short and J 3 bases short, with 16 bases between. CDR3 length equals 14 residues. CDR3 sequence reads: CAWALVGQDYGYTF. In DNA, the CDR3 is TGTGCCTGGGCCCTGGTGGGGCAGGACTATGGCTACACCTTC.

In DNA form, the CDR3 reads TGTGCCAGCAGTTCCTTAGCGGGGAGCCAAGTGGGGACCCAGTACTTC. Amino acids: CASSSLAGSQVGTQYF. The chain combines TRBV28 with TRBJ2-5; 8 bases are a match to TRBD2. Germline-derived CDR1 and CDR2 are MDHEN and SYDVKM. The ends lost 4 bases at V and 7 bases at J; junction bases unmatched: 14. This CDR3 is 16 amino acids long.

CDR3 nucleotide sequence: TGTGCCAGCTCACCTCCGGGACAGTTTAATGAAAAACTGTTTTTT. It yields the protein CASSPPGQFNEKLFF. The chain couples TRBV18 to TRBJ1-4, with 7 bases that match TRBD1. The germline V gene has CDR1 KGHSH and CDR2 LQKENI. CDR3 length: 15 amino acids. The ends lost 3 bases at V and 4 bases at J; junction bases unmatched: 5.

This clone showed up many times. The gene calls are TRBV30 and TRBJ1-2; D ambiguous. The V and J ends lost 1 base and 6 bases respectively, with 9 bases between them. Germline CDR1 reads GTSNPN; CDR2 reads SVGIG (reference sequence). The CDR3 runs to 12 residues. The CDR3 DNA reads as TGTGCCTGGAGTGCTGGGGAGGATGGCTACACCTTC. Protein product: CAWSAGEDGYTF.